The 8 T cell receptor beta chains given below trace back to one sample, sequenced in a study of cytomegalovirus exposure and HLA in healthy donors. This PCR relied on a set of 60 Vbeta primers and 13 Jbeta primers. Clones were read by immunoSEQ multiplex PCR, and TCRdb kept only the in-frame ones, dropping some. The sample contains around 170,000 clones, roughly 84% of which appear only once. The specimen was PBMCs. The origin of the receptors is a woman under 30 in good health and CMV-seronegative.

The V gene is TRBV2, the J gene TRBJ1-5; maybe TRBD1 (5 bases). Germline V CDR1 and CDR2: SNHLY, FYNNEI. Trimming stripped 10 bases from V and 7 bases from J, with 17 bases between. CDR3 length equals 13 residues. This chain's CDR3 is CANTTASKQPQHF. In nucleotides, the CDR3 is TGTGCCAACACGACAGCCTCTAAGCAGCCCCAGCATTTT.

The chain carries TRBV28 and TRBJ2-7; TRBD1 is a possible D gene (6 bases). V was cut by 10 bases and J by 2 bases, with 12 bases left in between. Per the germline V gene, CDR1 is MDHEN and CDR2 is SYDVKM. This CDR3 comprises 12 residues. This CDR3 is CATGTSTYEQYF. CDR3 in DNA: TGTGCCACCGGGACATCAACCTACGAGCAGTACTTC.

The CDR3 loop reads CASRSQGGLMNTEAFF. For the CDR3, the DNA is TGTGCCAGCAGAAGCCAAGGGGGCCTTATGAACACTGAAGCTTTCTTT. The chain combines TRBV28 with TRBJ1-1; 7 bases fit TRBD1. The trim removed 6 bases at V and 0 bases at J, leaving 10 bases unmatched. The CDR3 contains 16 residues. Germline-derived CDR1 and CDR2 are MDHEN and SYDVKM. Combining the CDR3 with reference TRBV28 and TRBJ1-1 gives the whole variable domain DVKVTQSSRYLVKRTGEKVFLECVQDMDHENMFWYRQDPGLGLRLIYFSYDVKMKEKGDIPEGYSVSREKKERFSLILESASTNQTSMYLCASRSQGGLMNTEAFFGQGTRLTVV.

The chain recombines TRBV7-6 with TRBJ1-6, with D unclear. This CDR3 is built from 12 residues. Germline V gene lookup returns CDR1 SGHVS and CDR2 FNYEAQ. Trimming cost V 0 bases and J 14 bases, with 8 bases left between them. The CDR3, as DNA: TGTGCCAGCAGCTTAGCGAGCCGGGCCCTCCACTTT. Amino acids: CASSLASRALHF.

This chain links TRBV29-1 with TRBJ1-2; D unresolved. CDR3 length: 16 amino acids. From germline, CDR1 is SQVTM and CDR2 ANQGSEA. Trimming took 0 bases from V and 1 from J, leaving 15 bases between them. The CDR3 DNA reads TGCAGCGTTGAAGATCCGGCACAGAAGTATAACTATGGCTACACCTTC. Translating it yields CSVEDPAQKYNYGYTF.

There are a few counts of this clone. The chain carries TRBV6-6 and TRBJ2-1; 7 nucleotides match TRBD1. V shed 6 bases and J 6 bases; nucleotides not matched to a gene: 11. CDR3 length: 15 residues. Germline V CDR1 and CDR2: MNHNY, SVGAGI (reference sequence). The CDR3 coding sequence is TGTGCCAGCAGCCTAGGCTCACAGGGGTTCAATGAGCAGTTCTTC. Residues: CASSLGSQGFNEQFF.

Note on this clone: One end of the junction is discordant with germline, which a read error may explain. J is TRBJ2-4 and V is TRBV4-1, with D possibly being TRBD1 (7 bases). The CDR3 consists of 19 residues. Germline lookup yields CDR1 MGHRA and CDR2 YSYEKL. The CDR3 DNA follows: TGCGCCAGCAGCCAAGATCGCCCCCCAGGGGGGCGGGTCAAAAACAGTCAGTACTTC. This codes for CASSQDRPPGGRVKNSQYF.

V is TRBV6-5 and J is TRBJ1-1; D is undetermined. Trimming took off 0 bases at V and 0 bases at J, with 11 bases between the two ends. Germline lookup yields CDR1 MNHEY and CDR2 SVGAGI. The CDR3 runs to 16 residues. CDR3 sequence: CASSYSITPVNTEAFF. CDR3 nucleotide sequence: TGTGCCAGCAGTTACTCGATAACCCCGGTGAACACTGAAGCTTTCTTT.